What follows are 20 T cell receptor beta chains derived from one specimen sequenced in a study of OX40 agonist ivuxolimab in advanced cancers. The protocol was immunoSEQ multiplex PCR, while the TCRdb copy is restricted to in-frame clones and leaves out a portion. The sample lists fewer than 65,000 clones, 80% to 85% occurring once. The starting material was CD4+ or CD8+ T cells sorted from blood, obtained in a trial of the OX40 agonist ivuxolimab. Receptors were obtained from an adult with an advanced solid tumor such as melanoma, head and neck, liver or kidney cancer.

This clone was detected a few times. V gene TRBV19 combines with J gene TRBJ1-1; no definite D call. V lost 5 bases, J lost 8 bases, and 9 bases lay in between. The CDR3 is 11 amino acids. CDR1 LNHDA and CDR2 SQIVND come from the germline V gene (reference sequence). CDR3 sequence reads: CASSSRVEAFF. For the CDR3, the DNA is TGTGCCAGTAGTTCCCGGGTCGAAGCTTTCTTT.

This clone has only one observation. This chain uses TRBV11-2 with TRBJ1-1, with a tentative D call TRBD1 (5 bases). CDR1 SGHAT and CDR2 FQNNGV come from the germline V gene. This CDR3 is 14 amino acids long. Trimming pared 6 bases from V and 4 bases from J, leaving 15 bases between. The CDR3 reads CASSFQGGGTEAFF. CDR3 in DNA: TGTGCCAGCAGTTTCCAGGGTGGGGGCACTGAAGCTTTCTTT.

The rearrangement links TRBV27 to TRBJ1-1; TRBD1 is a possible D gene (5 bases). Germline V CDR1 and CDR2: MNHEY, SMNVEV (reference sequence). Deletions cut 2 bases from V and 5 bases from J, with 12 bases between. The CDR3 totals 14 residues. This chain's CDR3 is CASSLRGDSTEAFF. CDR3 sequence (DNA): TGTGCCAGCAGTTTAAGAGGGGATTCGACTGAAGCTTTCTTT.

The chain recombines TRBV19 with TRBJ2-5; perhaps TRBD1 as D (6 bases). The CDR3 is 15 amino acids. Trimming left V 4 bases short and J 4 bases short, with 16 bases between. Germline CDR1 reads LNHDA; CDR2 reads SQIVND (reference sequence). CDR3 amino acids: CASSREARGIETQYF. The CDR3, as DNA: TGTGCCAGTAGTAGAGAGGCCAGGGGTATAGAGACCCAGTACTTC.

Only one count was recorded for this clone. V is TRBV19 and J is TRBJ2-6; D tentatively fits TRBD1 or TRBD2 (5 bases each). Trimming took 3 bases from V and 1 from J, leaving 7 bases between them. Germline CDR1 and CDR2: LNHDA and SQIVND (reference sequence). This CDR3 is built from 15 residues. CDR3: CASSMGESGANVLTF. The DNA of the CDR3 is TGTGCCAGTAGTATGGGGGAGTCTGGGGCCAACGTCCTGACTTTC. Full variable domain (missing parts from reference TRBV19 and TRBJ2-6): DGGITQSPKYLFRKEGQNVTLSCEQNLNHDAMYWYRQDPGQGLRLIYYSQIVNDFQKGDIAEGYSVSREKKESFPLTVTSAQKNPTAFYLCASSMGESGANVLTFGAGSRLTVL.

Here the CDR3 reads CASSEGGWEKLFF. The CDR3 region has the DNA TGTGCCAGCAGTGAAGGGGGCTGGGAAAAACTGTTTTTT. V and J are TRBV6-1 and TRBJ1-4, with a tentative D call TRBD1 (5 bases). Per the germline V gene, CDR1 is MNHNS and CDR2 is SASEGT. The CDR3 sequence is 13 residues long. V gave up 1 base and J gave up 8 bases, with 8 bases separating them.

This sequence joins TRBV30 and TRBJ1-4, with D perhaps matching TRBD1 (6 bases). This CDR3 region has 12 residues. Germline lookup yields CDR1 GTSNPN and CDR2 SVGIG (reference sequence). Trimming stripped 7 bases from V and 7 bases from J, with 13 bases between. In nucleotides, the CDR3 is TGTGCCTACGACAGGAGTGCTGAAAAACTGTTTTTT. Residues: CAYDRSAEKLFF.

This chain uses TRBV10-3 with TRBJ2-1; 7 positions match TRBD2. CDR1 and CDR2 (germline): ENHRY, SYGVKD. The CDR3 totals 13 residues. V was pared by 10 bases and J by 5 bases, with 8 bases of the junction left unmatched. CDR3 in DNA: TGTGCCACACTAGCGTTCTCAGACAATGAGCAGTTCTTC. This sequence encodes CATLAFSDNEQFF.

The chain combines TRBV5-1 with TRBJ2-7, with 10 bases fitting TRBD1. The V segment lost 4 bases and the J segment 3 bases; nucleotides outside the gene matches: 10. Germline V gene lookup returns CDR1 SGHRS and CDR2 YFSETQ. The CDR3 length is 16 residues. CDR3 sequence reads: CASSTGAGTGVYEQYF. The CDR3 DNA sequence: TGCGCCAGCAGCACTGGGGCTGGGACAGGGGTCTACGAGCAGTACTTC.

This chain uses TRBV30 with TRBJ1-5, with D perhaps TRBD1 (5 bases). This CDR3 spans 13 amino acids. The ends were cut back, 2 bases at V and 7 bases at J, with 12 bases in the middle. From germline, CDR1 is GTSNPN and CDR2 SVGIG (reference sequence). In nucleotides, the CDR3 is TGTGCCTGGAGTCCACAGGTGGACCAGCCCCAGCATTTT. Its protein is CAWSPQVDQPQHF.

This chain links TRBV5-1 with TRBJ1-4; D remains ambiguous. Germline values: CDR1 SGHRS, CDR2 YFSETQ. V was trimmed by 2 bases and J by 0 bases, leaving 5 bases between them. The CDR3 consists of 14 residues. The CDR3, as DNA: TGCGCCAGCAGCTTTTCGACAACTAATGAAAAACTGTTTTTT. It codes for CASSFSTTNEKLFF.

V is TRBV7-9 and J is TRBJ2-7; D unclear. Germline assignment: CDR1 SEHNR and CDR2 FQNEAQ (reference sequence). V was pared by 5 bases and J by 4 bases, with 6 bases between. The CDR3 loop spans 11 amino acids. For the CDR3, the DNA is TGTGCCAGCAGCCTCTTGTACGAGCAGTACTTC. It specifies CASSLLYEQYF.

V is TRBV11-2 and J is TRBJ2-5; the match to TRBD2 covers 8 bases. The V and J ends lost 0 bases and 2 bases, in that order; junction bases with no gene match: 8. The CDR3 is 17 amino acids. Germline assignment: CDR1 SGHAT and CDR2 FQNNGV. CDR3 bases: TGTGCCAGCAGCTTAGATGTTCGCACTAGCGGACAAGAGACCCAGTACTTC. This encodes CASSLDVRTSGQETQYF.

This sequence joins TRBV19 and TRBJ1-4; D is uncertain. The CDR3 spans 13 residues. Germline values: CDR1 LNHDA, CDR2 SQIVND (reference sequence). Trimming stripped 3 bases from V and 8 bases from J, with 10 bases between. The CDR3 DNA sequence: TGTGCCAGTAGTATTCGCCGCCTCGAAAAACTGTTTTTT. Amino acids: CASSIRRLEKLFF.

The CDR3 loop reads CASSDLRENTGELFF. The DNA for the CDR3 is TGTGCCAGCAGCGACCTTAGAGAGAACACCGGGGAGCTGTTTTTT. The chain employs TRBV11-2 and TRBJ2-2; D unresolved. CDR1 is SGHAT, CDR2 FQNNGV, per germline. The germline V and J ends were trimmed by 5 bases and 1 base, with 11 bases remaining between them. This CDR3 spans 15 amino acids.

In regard to this clone: The same CDR3 can be traced to other DNA sequences in this sample. This CDR3 is CASSSPNTEAFF. CDR3 in DNA: TGTGCCAGCAGCTCCCCGAACACTGAAGCTTTCTTT. The rearrangement joins TRBV5-6 to TRBJ1-1; no clear D gene. Trimming cost V 3 bases and J 1 base, with 4 bases left between them. The V gene's germline CDR1 is SGHDT and CDR2 YYEEEE. This CDR3 has 12 residues.

As concerns this clone: One end of the junction does not line up with germline, which may come from a read error. At the DNA level, this CDR3 is encoded by other sequences in the same sample as well. The chain joins TRBV6-1 to TRBJ2-2, with D hard to call. This CDR3 spans 16 amino acids. Germline-derived CDR1 and CDR2 are MNHNS and SASEGT. The CDR3 spells CASSEVWRANTGELFF. For the CDR3, the DNA is TGTGCTAGCAGTGAAGTTTGGAGAGCGAACACCGGGGAGCTGTTTTTT.

The J gene is TRBJ2-5, the V gene TRBV5-1; D gene uncertain. CDR3 length: 14 amino acids. Trimming pared 4 bases from V and 2 bases from J, leaving 12 bases between. Per germline, CDR1 SGHRS and CDR2 YFSETQ. In DNA form, the CDR3 reads TGCGCCAGCAGCCCCCCGGGTGGGCAAGAGACCCAGTACTTC. Translating gives CASSPPGGQETQYF. Based on the CDR3 plus reference TRBV5-1 and TRBJ2-5, the full variable domain is KAGVTQTPRYLIKTRGQQVTLSCSPISGHRSVSWYQQTPGQGLQFLFEYFSETQRNKGNFPGRFSGRQFSNSRSEMNVSTLELGDSALYLCASSPPGGQETQYFGPGTRLLVL.

In its sample, this clone was seen a few times. CDR3 amino acids: CAWSGGQDNSPLHF. As DNA, the CDR3 is TGTGCCTGGAGTGGCGGGCAAGATAATTCACCCCTCCACTTT. V usage is TRBV30 and J usage is TRBJ1-6; no clear D. Between the trimmed V and J ends, which lost 1 base and 5 bases, there was a span of 9 bases. The CDR3 has 14 amino acids. Germline CDR1 reads GTSNPN; CDR2 reads SVGIG (reference sequence).

The chain is built from TRBV6-1 and TRBJ1-5; TRBD1 matches 8 bases. This CDR3 region has 13 residues. Germline lookup yields CDR1 MNHNS and CDR2 SASEGT. V trimming: 5 bases; J trimming: 4 bases; junction bases outside the gene matches: 1. The CDR3 DNA is TGTGCCAGCAGTAACAGGGGGAATCAGCCCCAGCATTTT. Amino acids: CASSNRGNQPQHF.